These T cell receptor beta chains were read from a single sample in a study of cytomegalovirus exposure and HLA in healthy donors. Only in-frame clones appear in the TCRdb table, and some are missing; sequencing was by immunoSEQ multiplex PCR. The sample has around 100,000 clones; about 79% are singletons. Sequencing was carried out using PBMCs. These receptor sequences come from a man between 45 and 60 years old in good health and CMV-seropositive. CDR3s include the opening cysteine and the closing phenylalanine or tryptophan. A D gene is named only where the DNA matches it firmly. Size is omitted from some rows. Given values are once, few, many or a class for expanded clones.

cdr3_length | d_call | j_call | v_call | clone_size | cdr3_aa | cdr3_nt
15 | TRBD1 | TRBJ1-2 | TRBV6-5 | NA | CASSYRDRGIYGYTF | TGTGCCAGCAGCTACAGGGACAGGGGAATTTATGGCTACACCTTC
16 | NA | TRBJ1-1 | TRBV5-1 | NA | CASSLEPSGWNTEAFF | TGCGCCAGCAGCTTGGAACCCTCGGGTTGGAACACTGAAGCTTTCTTT
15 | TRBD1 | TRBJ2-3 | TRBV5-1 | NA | CASSLGQGEVDTQYF | TGCGCCAGCAGCTTGGGACAGGGGGAGGTGGATACGCAGTATTTT
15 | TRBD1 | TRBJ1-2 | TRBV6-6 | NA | CASSYSGQVDYGYTF | TGTGCCAGCAGTTACTCCGGACAGGTCGACTATGGCTACACCTTC
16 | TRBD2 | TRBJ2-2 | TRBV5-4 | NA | CASRSGGPFFTGELFF | TGTGCCAGCAGGTCGGGAGGGCCCTTCTTCACCGGGGAGCTGTTTTTT
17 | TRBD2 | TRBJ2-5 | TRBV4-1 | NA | CASSPRGPSGGQETQYF | TGCGCCAGCAGCCCCAGGGGACCTAGCGGGGGGCAAGAGACCCAGTACTTC
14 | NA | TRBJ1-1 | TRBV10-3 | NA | CAISGQGMNTEAFF | TGTGCCATCAGTGGGCAGGGGATGAACACTGAAGCTTTCTTT
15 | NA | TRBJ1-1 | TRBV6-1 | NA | CASSESGTWNTEAFF | TGTGCCAGCAGTGAATCGGGGACATGGAACACTGAAGCTTTCTTT
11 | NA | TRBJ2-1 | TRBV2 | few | CASSLEGVQFF | TGTGCCAGCAGCCTTGAGGGGGTACAGTTCTTC
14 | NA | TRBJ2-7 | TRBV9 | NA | CASSVDGGGDEQYF | TGTGCCAGCAGCGTAGACGGAGGGGGCGACGAGCAGTACTTC
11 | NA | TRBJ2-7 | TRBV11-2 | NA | CASSSRGEQYF | TGTGCCAGCAGCTCCCGGGGCGAGCAGTACTTC
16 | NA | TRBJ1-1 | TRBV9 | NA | CASSPGWGPDGTEAFF | TGTGCCAGCAGCCCGGGTTGGGGCCCCGACGGGACTGAAGCTTTCTTT
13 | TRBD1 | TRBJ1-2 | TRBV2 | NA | CASSATGPYGYTF | TGTGCCAGCAGTGCGACAGGGCCCTATGGCTACACCTTC
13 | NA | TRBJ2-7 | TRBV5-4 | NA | CASSLAVDYEQYF | TGTGCCAGCAGCTTGGCAGTTGACTACGAGCAGTACTTC
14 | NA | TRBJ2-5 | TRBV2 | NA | CASRRDIGRETQYF | TGTGCCAGCAGGAGGGACATAGGAAGAGAGACCCAGTACTTC
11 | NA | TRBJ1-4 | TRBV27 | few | CASRAGEKLFF | TGTGCCAGCAGGGCGGGGGAAAAACTGTTTTTT
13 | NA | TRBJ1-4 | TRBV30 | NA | CAWSVGLHGKLFF | TGTGCCTGGAGTGTGGGACTTCATGGAAAACTGTTTTTT
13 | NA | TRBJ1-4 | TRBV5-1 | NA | CASSLAQFEKLFF | TGCGCCAGCAGCTTGGCTCAGTTTGAAAAACTGTTTTTT
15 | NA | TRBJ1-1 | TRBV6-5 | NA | CASSPSRRGNTEAFF | TGTGCCAGCAGCCCCTCGAGACGGGGGAACACTGAAGCTTTCTTT
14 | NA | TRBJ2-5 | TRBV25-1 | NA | CASSESGRGQTQYF | TGTGCCAGCAGTGAATCGGGCAGGGGACAGACCCAGTACTTC
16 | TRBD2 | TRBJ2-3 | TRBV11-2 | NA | CASSLDPGGSTDTQYF | TGTGCCAGCAGCTTAGATCCTGGCGGGAGTACAGATACGCAGTATTTT
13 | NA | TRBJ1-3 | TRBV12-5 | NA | CASGTILGNTIYF | TGTGCTAGTGGGACTATACTGGGAAACACCATATATTTT
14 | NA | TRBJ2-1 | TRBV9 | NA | CASSVVSTYNEQFF | TGTGCCAGCAGCGTAGTAAGCACCTACAATGAGCAGTTCTTC
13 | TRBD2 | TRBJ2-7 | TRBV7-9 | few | CASSPWGGYEQYF | TGTGCCAGCAGCCCATGGGGGGGATACGAGCAGTACTTC
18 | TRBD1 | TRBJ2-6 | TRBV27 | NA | CASSLYGQGAQGANVLTF | TGTGCCAGCAGTTTATACGGACAGGGGGCACAAGGGGCCAACGTCCTGACTTTC
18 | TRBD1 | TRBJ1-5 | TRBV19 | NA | CASTLGTGGLYGNQPQHF | TGTGCCAGCACTTTAGGGACAGGGGGCCTTTACGGCAATCAGCCCCAGCATTTT
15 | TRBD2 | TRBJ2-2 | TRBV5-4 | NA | CASSALAGQTGELFF | TGTGCCAGCAGCGCCTTAGCGGGACAAACCGGGGAGCTGTTTTTT
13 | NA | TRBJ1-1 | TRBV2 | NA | CATGGQMNTEAFF | TGTGCCACGGGAGGGCAGATGAACACTGAAGCTTTCTTT
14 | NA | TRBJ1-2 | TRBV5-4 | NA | CASSGGVGNYGYTF | TGTGCCAGCAGTGGAGGAGTCGGGAACTATGGCTACACCTTC
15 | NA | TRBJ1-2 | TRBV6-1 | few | CASMSFGGRNYGYTF | TGTGCCAGCATGTCGTTCGGGGGGCGTAACTATGGCTACACCTTC
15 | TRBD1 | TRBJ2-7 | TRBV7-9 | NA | CASSSPGQGAHEQYF | TGTGCCAGCAGCTCACCGGGACAGGGGGCCCACGAGCAGTACTTC
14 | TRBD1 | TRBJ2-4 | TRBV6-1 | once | CASSYAGDRDIQYF | TGTGCCAGCAGTTATGCAGGGGACAGGGACATTCAGTACTTC
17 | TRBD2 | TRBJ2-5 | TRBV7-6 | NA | CASSLAMGLAVQETQYF | TGTGCCAGCAGCTTAGCGATGGGACTAGCGGTCCAAGAGACCCAGTACTTC
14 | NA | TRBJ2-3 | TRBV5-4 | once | CASSLRGYTDTQYF | TGTGCCAGCAGCTTGCGCGGGTACACAGATACGCAGTATTTT
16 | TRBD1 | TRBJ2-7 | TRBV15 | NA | CATSRILTGGINEQYF | TGTGCCACCAGCAGAATTTTGACAGGGGGCATCAACGAGCAGTACTTC
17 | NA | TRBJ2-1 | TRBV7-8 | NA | CASSLVMVRDLGDEQFF | TGTGCCAGCAGCTTAGTAATGGTGAGGGACTTGGGAGATGAGCAGTTCTTC
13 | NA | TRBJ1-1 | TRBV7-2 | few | CASSLQEGTEAFF | TGTGCCAGCAGCTTACAGGAAGGCACTGAAGCTTTCTTT
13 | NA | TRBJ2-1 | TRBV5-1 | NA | CASSLALENEQFF | TGCGCCAGCAGCTTGGCCCTAGAAAACGAGCAGTTCTTC
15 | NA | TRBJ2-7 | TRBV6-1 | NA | CASSEGRSSTYEQYF | TGTGCCAGCAGTGAAGGCCGAAGCTCCACCTACGAGCAGTACTTC
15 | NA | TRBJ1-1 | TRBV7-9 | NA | CASRSRTARGTEAFF | TGTGCCAGCAGGTCGAGGACAGCGCGCGGAACTGAAGCTTTCTTT
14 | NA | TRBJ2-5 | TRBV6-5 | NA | CASSFGQLQETQYF | TGTGCCAGCAGTTTCGGACAGTTACAAGAGACCCAGTACTTC
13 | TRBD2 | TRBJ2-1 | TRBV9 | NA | CASSGHSGGEQFF | TGTGCCAGCAGCGGGCATAGCGGGGGTGAGCAGTTCTTC
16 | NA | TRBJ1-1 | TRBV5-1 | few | CASSSPPTGKNTEAFF | TGCGCCAGCAGCTCCCCACCTACAGGGAAAAACACTGAAGCTTTCTTT
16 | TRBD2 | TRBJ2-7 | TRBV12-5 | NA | CASGLGGGRTTYEQYF | TGTGCTAGTGGTTTGGGCGGCGGGAGGACAACCTACGAGCAGTACTTC
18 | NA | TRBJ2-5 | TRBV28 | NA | CASSPTWGREIGSETQYF | TGTGCCAGCAGTCCCACTTGGGGCCGGGAGATAGGGTCAGAGACCCAGTACTTC
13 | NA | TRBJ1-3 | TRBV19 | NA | CASSIKQGNTIYF | TGTGCCAGTAGTATAAAACAGGGAAACACCATATATTTT
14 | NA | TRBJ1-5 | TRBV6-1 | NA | CASSELGVHQPQHF | TGTGCCAGCAGTGAATTAGGGGTCCATCAGCCCCAGCATTTT